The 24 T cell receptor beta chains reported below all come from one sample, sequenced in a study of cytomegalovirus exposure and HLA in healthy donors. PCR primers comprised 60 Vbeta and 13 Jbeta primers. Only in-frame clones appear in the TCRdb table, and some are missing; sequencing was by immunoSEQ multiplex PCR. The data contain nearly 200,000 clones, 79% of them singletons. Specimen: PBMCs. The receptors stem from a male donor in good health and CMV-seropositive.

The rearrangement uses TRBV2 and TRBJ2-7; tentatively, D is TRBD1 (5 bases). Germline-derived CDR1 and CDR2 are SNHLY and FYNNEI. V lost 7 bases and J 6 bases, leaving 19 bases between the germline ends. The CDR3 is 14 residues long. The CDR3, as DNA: TGTGCCAGCAACCTCGGGCAGGGCGGCGGCGAGCAGTACTTC. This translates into CASNLGQGGGEQYF.

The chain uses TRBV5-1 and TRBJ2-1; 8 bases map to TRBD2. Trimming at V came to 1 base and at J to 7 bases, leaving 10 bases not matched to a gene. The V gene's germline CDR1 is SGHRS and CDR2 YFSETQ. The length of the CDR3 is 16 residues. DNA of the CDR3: TGCGCCAGCAGCTTGTTTTCTAGCGGGCCTTTTAATGAGCAGTTCTTC. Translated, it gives CASSLFSSGPFNEQFF.

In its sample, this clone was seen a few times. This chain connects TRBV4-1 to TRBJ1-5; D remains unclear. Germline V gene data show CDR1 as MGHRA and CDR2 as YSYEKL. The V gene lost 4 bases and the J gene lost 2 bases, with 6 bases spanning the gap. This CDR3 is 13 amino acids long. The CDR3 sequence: CASSRLRNQPQHF. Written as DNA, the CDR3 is TGCGCCAGCAGCCGGCTGCGCAATCAGCCCCAGCATTTT.

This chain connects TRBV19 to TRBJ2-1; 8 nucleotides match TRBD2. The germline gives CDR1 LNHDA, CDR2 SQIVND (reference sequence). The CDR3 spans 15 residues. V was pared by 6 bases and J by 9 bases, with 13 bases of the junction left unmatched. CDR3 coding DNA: TGTGCCAGTAGGATCGGAGCGGGAGCGGGTAGTGAGCAGTTCTTC. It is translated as CASRIGAGAGSEQFF.

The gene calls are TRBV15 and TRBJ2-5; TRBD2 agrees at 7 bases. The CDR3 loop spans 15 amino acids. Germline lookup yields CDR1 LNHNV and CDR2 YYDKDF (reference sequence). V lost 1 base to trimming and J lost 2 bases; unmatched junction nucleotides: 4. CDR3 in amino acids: CATSRVGGKQETQYF. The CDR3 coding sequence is TGTGCCACCAGCAGAGTGGGAGGGAAGCAAGAGACCCAGTACTTC.

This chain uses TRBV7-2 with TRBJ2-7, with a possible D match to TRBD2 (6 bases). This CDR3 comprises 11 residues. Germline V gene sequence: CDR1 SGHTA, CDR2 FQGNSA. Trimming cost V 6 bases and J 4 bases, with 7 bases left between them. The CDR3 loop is CASRRGYEQYF. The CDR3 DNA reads TGTGCCAGCAGGCGGGGTTACGAGCAGTACTTC.

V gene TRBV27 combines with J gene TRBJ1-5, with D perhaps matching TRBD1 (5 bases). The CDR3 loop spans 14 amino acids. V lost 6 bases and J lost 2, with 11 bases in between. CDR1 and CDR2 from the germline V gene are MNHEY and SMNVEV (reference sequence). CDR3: CASRNRNGNQPQHF. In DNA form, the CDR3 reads TGTGCCAGCAGGAACAGGAATGGCAATCAGCCCCAGCATTTT.

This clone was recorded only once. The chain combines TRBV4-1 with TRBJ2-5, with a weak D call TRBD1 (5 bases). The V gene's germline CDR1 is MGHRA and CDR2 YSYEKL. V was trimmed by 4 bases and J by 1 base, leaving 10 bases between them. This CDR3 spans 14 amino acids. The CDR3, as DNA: TGCGCCAGCAGCCTTGGGGCCACCCAAGAGACCCAGTACTTC. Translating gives CASSLGATQETQYF.

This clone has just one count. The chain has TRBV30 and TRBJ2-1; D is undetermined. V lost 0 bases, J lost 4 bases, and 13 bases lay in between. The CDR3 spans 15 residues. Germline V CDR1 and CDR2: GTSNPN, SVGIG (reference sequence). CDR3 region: CAWSVELYRYNEQFF. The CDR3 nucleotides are TGTGCCTGGAGTGTCGAGCTTTATAGATACAATGAGCAGTTCTTC.

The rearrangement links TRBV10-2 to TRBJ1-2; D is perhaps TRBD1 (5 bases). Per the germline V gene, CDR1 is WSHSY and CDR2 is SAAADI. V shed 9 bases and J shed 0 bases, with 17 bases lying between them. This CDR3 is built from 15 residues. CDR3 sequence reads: CASLSNRIANYGYTF. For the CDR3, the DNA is TGCGCCAGTCTGTCAAACAGGATAGCTAACTATGGCTACACCTTC.

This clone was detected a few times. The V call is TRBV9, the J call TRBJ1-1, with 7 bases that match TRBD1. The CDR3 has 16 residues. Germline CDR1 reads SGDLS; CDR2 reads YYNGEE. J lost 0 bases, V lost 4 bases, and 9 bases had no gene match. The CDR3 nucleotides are TGTGCCAGCAGCTTAGACCGGACAGGTATGAACACTGAAGCTTTCTTT. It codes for CASSLDRTGMNTEAFF.

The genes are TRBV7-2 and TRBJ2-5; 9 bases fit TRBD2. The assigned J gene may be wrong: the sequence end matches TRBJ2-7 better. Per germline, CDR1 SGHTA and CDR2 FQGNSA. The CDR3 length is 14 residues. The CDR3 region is CASSSRGLAREQYF. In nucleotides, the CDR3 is TGTGCCAGCAGCTCCAGAGGACTAGCGCGCGAGCAGTACTTC.

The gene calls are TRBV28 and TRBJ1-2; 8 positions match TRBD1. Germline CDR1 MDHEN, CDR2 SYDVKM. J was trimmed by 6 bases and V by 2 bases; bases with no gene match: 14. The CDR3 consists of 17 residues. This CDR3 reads CASSLRSRGRGRNGYTF. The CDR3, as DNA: TGTGCCAGCAGTTTAAGGTCCCGAGGCAGGGGGCGAAATGGCTACACCTTC.

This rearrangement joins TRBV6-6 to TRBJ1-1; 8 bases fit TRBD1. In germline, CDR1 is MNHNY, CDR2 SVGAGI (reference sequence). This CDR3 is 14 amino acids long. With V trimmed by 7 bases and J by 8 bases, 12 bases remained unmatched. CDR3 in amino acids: CASTQIGGQGEAFF. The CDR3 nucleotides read TGTGCCAGCACCCAAATTGGAGGACAGGGCGAAGCTTTCTTT.

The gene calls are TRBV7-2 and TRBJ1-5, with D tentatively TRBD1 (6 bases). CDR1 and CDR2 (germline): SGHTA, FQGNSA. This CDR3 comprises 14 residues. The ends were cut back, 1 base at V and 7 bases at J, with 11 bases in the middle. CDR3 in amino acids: CASSLDRTDQPQHF. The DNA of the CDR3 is TGTGCCAGCAGCTTAGATCGGACAGACCAGCCCCAGCATTTT.

Here the CDR3 DNA reads TGTGCCACTTCCATTGGGGGGGGAGATGAGCAGTTCTTC. Translating it yields CATSIGGGDEQFF. The genes are TRBV5-4 and TRBJ2-1; 7 nucleotides align to TRBD2. J gave up 8 bases and V 9 bases, and 11 bases lay outside the gene matches. The CDR3 is 13 residues long. The germline CDR1 and CDR2 sequences are SGHNT and YYREEE (reference sequence).

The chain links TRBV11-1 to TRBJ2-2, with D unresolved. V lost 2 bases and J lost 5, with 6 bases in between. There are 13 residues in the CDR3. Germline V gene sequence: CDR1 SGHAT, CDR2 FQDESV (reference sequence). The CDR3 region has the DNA TGTGCCAGCAGCTTAAGCCGGACCGGGGAGCTGTTTTTT. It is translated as CASSLSRTGELFF.

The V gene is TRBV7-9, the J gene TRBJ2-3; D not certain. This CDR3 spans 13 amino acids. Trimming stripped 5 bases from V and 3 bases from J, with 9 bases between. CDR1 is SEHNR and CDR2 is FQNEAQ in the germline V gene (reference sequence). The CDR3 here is CASSPWPTDTQYF. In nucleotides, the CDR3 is TGTGCCAGCAGCCCCTGGCCGACAGATACGCAGTATTTT.

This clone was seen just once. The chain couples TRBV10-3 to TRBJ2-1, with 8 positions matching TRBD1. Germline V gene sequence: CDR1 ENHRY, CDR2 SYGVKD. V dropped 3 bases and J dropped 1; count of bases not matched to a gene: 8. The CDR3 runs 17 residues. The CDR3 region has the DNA TGTGCCATCAGTGAACATCAGGGGGCGTTGTCCTACAATGAGCAGTTCTTC. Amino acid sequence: CAISEHQGALSYNEQFF.

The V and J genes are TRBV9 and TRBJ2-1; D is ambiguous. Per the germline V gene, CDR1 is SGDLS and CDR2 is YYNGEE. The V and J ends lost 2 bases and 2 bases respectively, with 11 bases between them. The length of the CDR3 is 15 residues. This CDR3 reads CASSVGSLAYNEQFF. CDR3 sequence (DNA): TGTGCCAGCAGCGTGGGCAGCTTAGCCTACAATGAGCAGTTCTTC.

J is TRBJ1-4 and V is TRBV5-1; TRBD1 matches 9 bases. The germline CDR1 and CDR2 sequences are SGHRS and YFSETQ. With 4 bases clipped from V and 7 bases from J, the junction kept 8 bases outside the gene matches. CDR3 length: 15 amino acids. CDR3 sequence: CASSISTGGGEKLFF. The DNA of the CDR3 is TGCGCCAGCAGCATCTCTACAGGGGGCGGTGAAAAACTGTTTTTT.

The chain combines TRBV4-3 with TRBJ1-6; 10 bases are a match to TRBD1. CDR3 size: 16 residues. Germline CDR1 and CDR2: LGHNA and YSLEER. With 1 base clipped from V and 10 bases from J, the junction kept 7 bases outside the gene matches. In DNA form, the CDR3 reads TGCGCCAGCAGCCAAGGACAGGGGGCCGCCCGATCACCCCTCCACTTT. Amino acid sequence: CASSQGQGAARSPLHF.

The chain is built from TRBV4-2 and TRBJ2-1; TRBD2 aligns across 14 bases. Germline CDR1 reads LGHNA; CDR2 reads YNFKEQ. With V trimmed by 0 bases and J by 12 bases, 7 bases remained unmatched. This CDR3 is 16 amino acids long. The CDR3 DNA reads TGTGCCAGCAGCCAAGAGGGACTAGCGGGGGTACGGGGGCAGTTCTTC. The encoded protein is CASSQEGLAGVRGQFF.

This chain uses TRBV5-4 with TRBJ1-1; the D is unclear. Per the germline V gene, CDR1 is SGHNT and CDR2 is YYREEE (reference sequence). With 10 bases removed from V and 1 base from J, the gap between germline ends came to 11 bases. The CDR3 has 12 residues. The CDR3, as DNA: TGTGCCTCAGAGAGGGAGAACACTGAAGCTTTCTTT. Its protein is CASERENTEAFF. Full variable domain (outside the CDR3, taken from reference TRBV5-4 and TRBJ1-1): ETGVTQSPTHLIKTRGQQVTLRCSSQSGHNTVSWYQQALGQGPQFIFQYYREEENGRGNFPPRFSGLQFPNYSSELNVNALELDDSALYLCASERENTEAFFGQGTRLTVV.